The source of this T cell receptor (beta chain) is a study of blood T cell repertoires in COVID-19. The CDR3 is 15 residues long. Trimming pared 1 base from V and 7 bases from J, leaving 17 bases between. Germline V gene lookup returns CDR1 MNHEY and CDR2 SVGEGT. TCRdb's copy holds only in-frame clones and misses some; the assay was immunoSEQ multiplex PCR. The data contain about 150,000 clones, around 89% of them singletons. V and J are TRBV6-2 or TRBV6-3 and TRBJ2-7; maybe TRBD1 (6 bases). The TCR originated in a woman aged 60-75 years with active COVID-19. Sequenced input: peripheral blood. The CDR3 region is CASSYWWAGANEQYF. The CDR3 DNA reads as TGTGCCAGCAGTTACTGGTGGGCAGGGGCGAATGAGCAGTACTTC.